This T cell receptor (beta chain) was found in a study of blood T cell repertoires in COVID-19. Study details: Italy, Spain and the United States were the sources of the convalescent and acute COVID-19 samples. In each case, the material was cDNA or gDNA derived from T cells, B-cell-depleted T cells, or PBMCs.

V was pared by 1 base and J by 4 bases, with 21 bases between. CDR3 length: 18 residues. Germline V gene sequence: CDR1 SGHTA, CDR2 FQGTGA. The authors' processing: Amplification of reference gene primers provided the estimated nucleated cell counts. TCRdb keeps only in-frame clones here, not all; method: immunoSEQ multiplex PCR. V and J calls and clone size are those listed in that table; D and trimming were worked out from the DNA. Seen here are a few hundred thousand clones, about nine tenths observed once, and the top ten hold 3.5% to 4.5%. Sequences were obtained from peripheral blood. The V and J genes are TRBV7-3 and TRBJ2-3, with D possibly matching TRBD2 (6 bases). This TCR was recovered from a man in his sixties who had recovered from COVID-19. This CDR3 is CASSLKRGTDSFPDTQYF. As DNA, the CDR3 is TGTGCCAGCAGCTTAAAACGGGGGACGGATTCTTTTCCAGATACGCAGTATTTT.